The source of this TCR beta chain is a study of blood T cell repertoires in COVID-19 (TCRdb year 2020). About the study as a whole: The collaborator samples originated in the United States, Italy and Spain and spanned the acute and convalescent phases of COVID-19. The material from the prospective study consisted of cDNA or gDNA derived from T cells, B-cell-depleted T cells, or PBMCs. The dataset comprised deeply sampled blood TCRbeta repertoires from subjects exposed to, actively infected with, or recovered from COVID-19. The repertoires were released in a freely available public database meant as a resource for research on the immune response to SARS-CoV-2. The samples were drawn from the first 160 participants of the ongoing ImmuneRACE study and from 950 to 1,500 subjects provided by 6 global collaborators. A de-identified subject ID, COVID-19 status, age in years and sex were almost always included in the sample metadata. Where HLA class I and class II types were available, the types were taken from metadata supplied by the sample provider, not from assay-based typing.

The CDR3 runs 19 amino acids, cysteine and phenylalanine included. The CDR3 DNA has 57 bases and is translated from base 1. Ends trimmed: V by 3 bases, J by 0 bases; bases unmatched to a gene: 11. CDR1 LGHNA and CDR2 YNFKEQ were looked up in the germline V gene. TCRbeta CDR3 regions were amplified from genomic DNA using the immunoSEQ Assay, a bias-controlled multiplex PCR. As for how the authors treated the data: Nucleated cell counts per sample were estimated from amplification of reference gene primers within the assay. To quantify the absolute abundance of each unique TCRbeta CDR3 rearrangement, sequence reads were collapsed and filtered. For each sample, productive Simpson clonality was calculated by taking the square root of Simpson's diversity index across productive rearrangements. The table was pulled from immuneACCESS by TCRdb, which kept in-frame rearrangements only. Such tables lose some clones; where checked, under half of the loss comes from unresolved V genes, and the rest has no known cause. That table supplies the V and J calls and clone size; D and trimming were determined from the DNA. A total of around 310,000 clones appear in this sample, roughly 91% of them only once. The leading ten clones occupy more than 9% of the sample.

The paper's findings and limits, for the study overall: How much clinical and demographic metadata was included differed by source and by participant, and the metadata was provided uncurated.

Participants in the prospective study were enrolled through a virtual design, were aged roughly 18 to 100 years, and lived in under 25 United States geographic areas. To assign participants to cohorts, the prospective study relied on clinical history that participants themselves reported in a screening survey and a study questionnaire. Recovered participants in ImmuneRACE Cohort 3 were defined as having two consecutive negative NP/OP PCR tests, clearance from a healthcare professional, or resolution of symptoms. In the prospective study, whole blood, serum and a nasopharyngeal or oropharyngeal swab were collected from each participant by mobile phlebotomists. Additional blood draws and questionnaires over an approximately two-month period could optionally be provided by prospective study participants. Before DNA extraction, prospective study blood samples were shipped either frozen or at room temperature.

Comments on this clone: Its antigen remains unidentified. No base quality values were provided; no much bigger clone lies one nucleotide off.

The receptor's source is a woman younger than 45 who had recovered from COVID-19. The sample taken for sequencing was PBMCs or T cells enriched from blood (not recorded which). The chain couples TRBV4-2 to TRBJ2-7, with 13 bases matching TRBD2. The CDR3 protein is CASSHVSGTSGEYSYEQYF. The nucleotide sequence is TGTGCCAGCAGCCATGTATCCGGGACTAGCGGGGAATACTCCTACGAGCAGTACTTC.